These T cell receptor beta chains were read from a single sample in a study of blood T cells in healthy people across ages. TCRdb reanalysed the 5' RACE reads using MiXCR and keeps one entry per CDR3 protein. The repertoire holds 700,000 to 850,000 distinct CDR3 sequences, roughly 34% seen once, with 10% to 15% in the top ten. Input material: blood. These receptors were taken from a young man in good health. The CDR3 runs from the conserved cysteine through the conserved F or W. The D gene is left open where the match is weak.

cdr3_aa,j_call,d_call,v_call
CASSVRAQFTDTQYF,TRBJ2-3,-,TRBV4-1
CASSPILSVYSYEQYF,TRBJ2-7,-,TRBV28
CRARHESYGYTF,TRBJ1-2,-,TRBV20-1
CASSPDKGGYTF,TRBJ1-2,-,TRBV11-2
CAWSSGYNEQFF,TRBJ2-1,-,TRBV30
CASSERQGRGYF,TRBJ2-5,TRBD1,TRBV2
CAISVSTAQETQYF,TRBJ2-5,-,TRBV10-3
CATSDNLYNEQFF,TRBJ2-1,-,TRBV24-1
CSVQASYNSPLHF,TRBJ1-6,-,TRBV29-1
CASAGTHNQETQYF,TRBJ2-5,-,TRBV10-3
CASSVTRSDTQYF,TRBJ2-3,-,TRBV7-9
CASSLGTVTDTQYF,TRBJ2-3,-,TRBV5-1
CASSPWTVEGKSGELFF,TRBJ2-2,-,TRBV4-2
CASSPGGGIMYEQYF,TRBJ2-7,TRBD2,TRBV12-3/TRBV12-4
CASSEGGGGETQYF,TRBJ2-5,-,TRBV9
CASSLPGGGALGNTIYF,TRBJ1-3,-,TRBV12-3/TRBV12-4
CASSQGTGVGELFF,TRBJ2-2,TRBD1,TRBV3-1
CASSPNPAGGYGYTF,TRBJ1-2,-,TRBV2
CASSSEIGIGSYNEQFF,TRBJ2-1,-,TRBV7-6
CASSSFGVPPSYEQYF,TRBJ2-7,-,TRBV27
CASKLLAWNEQFF,TRBJ2-1,TRBD2,TRBV6-2/TRBV6-3
CSTRDTRTYEQYF,TRBJ2-7,-,TRBV29-1
CASSQDWLGAYEQYF,TRBJ2-7,-,TRBV3-1
CASRDRVLGNEQFF,TRBJ2-1,TRBD1,TRBV25-1
CASSPQRSPGELFF,TRBJ2-2,-,TRBV28
CASSHSGIEQYF,TRBJ2-7,-,TRBV4-1
CASSFGRTGAEQYF,TRBJ2-7,-,TRBV12-3/TRBV12-4